The sample holds a few counts of the clone carrying this T cell receptor (beta chain). Its specificity is unknown. This record comes from a study of T-cell reconstitution after alpha-beta-depleted transplantation in children. Study results and caveats: The main origin of T-cell counts and diversity one year after transplant was newly produced T cells. Surviving thymic progenitors and recipient T cells were the source of high TCRbeta diversity at day 60 in some patients. Expanded clones from the graft, numbering several hundred, reportedly supplied alpha-beta T cells about two months after transplant.

The TCRbeta library was prepared with unique molecular identifiers. A single record per CDR3 protein comes from TCRdb applying MiXCR to the PCR reads. The data hold more than 200,000 distinct CDR3 sequences, with under 8.5% observed a single time. This TCR was sampled from a male patient between 2 and 10 years old who had a stem cell transplant for acute myeloid leukemia, so the T cells may come from the graft donor. The sample here was PBMCs, mostly from graft donor cells, taken 360 days after TCRalphabeta/CD19-depleted stem cell transplant.

CDR3 amino acids: CASSLRPSTDEQFF. In DNA form, the CDR3 reads TGTGCCAGCAGCTTAAGGCCCTCGACCGATGAGCAGTTCTTC. V gene TRBV7-2 combines with J gene TRBJ2-1; no clear D gene. The CDR3 has 14 residues. Germline CDR1 SGHTA, CDR2 FQGNSA. With 2 bases removed from V and 8 bases from J, the gap between germline ends came to 13 bases.